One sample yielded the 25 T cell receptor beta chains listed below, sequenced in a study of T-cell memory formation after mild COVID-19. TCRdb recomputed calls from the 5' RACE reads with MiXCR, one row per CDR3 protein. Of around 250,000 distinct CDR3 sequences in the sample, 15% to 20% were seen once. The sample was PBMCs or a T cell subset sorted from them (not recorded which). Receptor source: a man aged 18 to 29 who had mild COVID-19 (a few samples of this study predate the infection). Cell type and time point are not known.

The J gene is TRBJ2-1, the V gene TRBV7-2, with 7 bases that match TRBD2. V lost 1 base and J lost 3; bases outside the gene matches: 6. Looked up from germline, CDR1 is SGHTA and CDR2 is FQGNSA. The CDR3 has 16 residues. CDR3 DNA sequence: TGTGCCAGCAGCTTAGATCTAGCGGCGGGCTACAATGAGCAGTTCTTC. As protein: CASSLDLAAGYNEQFF.

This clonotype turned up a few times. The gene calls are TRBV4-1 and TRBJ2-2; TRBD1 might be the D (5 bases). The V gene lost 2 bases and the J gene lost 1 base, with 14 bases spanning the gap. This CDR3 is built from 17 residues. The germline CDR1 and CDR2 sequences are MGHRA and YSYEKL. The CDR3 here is CASSQISAGLNTGELFF. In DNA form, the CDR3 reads TGCGCCAGCAGCCAAATTTCGGCAGGGTTGAACACCGGGGAGCTGTTTTTT.

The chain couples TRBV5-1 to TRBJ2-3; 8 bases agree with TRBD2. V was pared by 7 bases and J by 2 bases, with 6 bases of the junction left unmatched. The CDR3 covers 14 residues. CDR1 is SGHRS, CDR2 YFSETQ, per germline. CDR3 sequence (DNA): TGCGCCAGCTTCCCTAGCGGGTTCACAGATACGCAGTATTTT. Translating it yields CASFPSGFTDTQYF. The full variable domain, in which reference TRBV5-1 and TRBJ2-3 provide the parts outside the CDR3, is KAGVTQTPRYLIKTRGQQVTLSCSPISGHRSVSWYQQTPGQGLQFLFEYFSETQRNKGNFPGRFSGRQFSNSRSEMNVSTLELGDSALYLCASFPSGFTDTQYFGPGTRLTVL.

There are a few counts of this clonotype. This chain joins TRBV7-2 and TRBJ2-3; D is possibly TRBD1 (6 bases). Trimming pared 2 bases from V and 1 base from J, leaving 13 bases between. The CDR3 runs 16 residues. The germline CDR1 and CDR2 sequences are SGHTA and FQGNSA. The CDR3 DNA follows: TGTGCCAGCAGCTTACAGGGGCCCGGAGGCACAGATACGCAGTATTTT. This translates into CASSLQGPGGTDTQYF.

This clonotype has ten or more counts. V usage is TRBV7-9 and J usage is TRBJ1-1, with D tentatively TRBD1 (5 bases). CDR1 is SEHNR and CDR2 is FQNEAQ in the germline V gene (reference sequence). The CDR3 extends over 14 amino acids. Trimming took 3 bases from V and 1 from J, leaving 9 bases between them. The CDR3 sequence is CASSLQGPNTEAFF. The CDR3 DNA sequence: TGTGCCAGCAGCTTGCAGGGCCCGAACACTGAAGCTTTCTTT.

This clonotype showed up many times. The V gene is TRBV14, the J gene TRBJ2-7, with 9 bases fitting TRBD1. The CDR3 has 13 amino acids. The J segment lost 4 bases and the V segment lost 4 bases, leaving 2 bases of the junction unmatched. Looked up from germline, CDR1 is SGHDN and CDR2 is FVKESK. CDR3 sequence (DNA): TGTGCCAGCAGCCTTGGGACAGGGTACGAGCAGTACGTC. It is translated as CASSLGTGYEQYV.

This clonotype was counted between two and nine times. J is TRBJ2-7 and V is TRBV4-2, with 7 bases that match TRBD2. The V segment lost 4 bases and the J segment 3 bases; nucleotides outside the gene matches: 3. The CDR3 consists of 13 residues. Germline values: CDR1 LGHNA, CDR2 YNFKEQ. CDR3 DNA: TGTGCCAGCAGCCGTGGGGGGGTCTACGAGCAGTACTTC. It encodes CASSRGGVYEQYF.

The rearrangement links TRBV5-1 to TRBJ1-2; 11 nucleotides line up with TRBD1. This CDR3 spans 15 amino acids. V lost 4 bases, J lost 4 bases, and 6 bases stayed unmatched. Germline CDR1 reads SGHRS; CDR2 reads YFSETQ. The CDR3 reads CASSMPGQGGYGYTF. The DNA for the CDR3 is TGCGCCAGCAGCATGCCGGGACAGGGGGGCTATGGCTACACCTTC.

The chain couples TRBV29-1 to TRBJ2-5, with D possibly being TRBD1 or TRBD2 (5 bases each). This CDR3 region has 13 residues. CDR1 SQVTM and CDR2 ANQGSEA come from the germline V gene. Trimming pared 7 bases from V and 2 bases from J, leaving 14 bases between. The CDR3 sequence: CSAHRGGQETQYF. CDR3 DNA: TGCAGCGCCCACCGGGGCGGTCAAGAGACCCAGTACTTC.

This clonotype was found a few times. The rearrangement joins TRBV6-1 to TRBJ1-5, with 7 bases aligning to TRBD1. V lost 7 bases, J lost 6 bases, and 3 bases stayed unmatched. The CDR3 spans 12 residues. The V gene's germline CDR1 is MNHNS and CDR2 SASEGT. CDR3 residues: CASTAGGQPQHF. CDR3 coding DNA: TGTGCCAGCACCGCAGGGGGTCAGCCCCAGCATTTT.

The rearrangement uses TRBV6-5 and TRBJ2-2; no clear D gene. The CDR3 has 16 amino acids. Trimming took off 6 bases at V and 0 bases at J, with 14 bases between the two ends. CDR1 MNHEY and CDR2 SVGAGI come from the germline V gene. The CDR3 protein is CASRGSNRPNTGELFF. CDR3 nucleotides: TGTGCCAGCAGGGGATCTAACCGTCCGAACACCGGGGAGCTGTTTTTT.

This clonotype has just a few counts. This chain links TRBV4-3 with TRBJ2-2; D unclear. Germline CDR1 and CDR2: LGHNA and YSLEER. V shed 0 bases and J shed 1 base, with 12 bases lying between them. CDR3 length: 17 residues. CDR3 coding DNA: TGCGCCAGCAGCCAAGAGAATTGGCCGCTGAACACCGGGGAGCTGTTTTTT. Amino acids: CASSQENWPLNTGELFF.

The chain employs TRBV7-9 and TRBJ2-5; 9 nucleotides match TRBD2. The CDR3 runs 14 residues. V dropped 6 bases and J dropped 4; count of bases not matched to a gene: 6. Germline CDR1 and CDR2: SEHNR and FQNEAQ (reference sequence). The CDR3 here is CASSHSGGVETQYF. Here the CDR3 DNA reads TGTGCCAGCAGTCATAGCGGGGGAGTAGAGACCCAGTACTTC.

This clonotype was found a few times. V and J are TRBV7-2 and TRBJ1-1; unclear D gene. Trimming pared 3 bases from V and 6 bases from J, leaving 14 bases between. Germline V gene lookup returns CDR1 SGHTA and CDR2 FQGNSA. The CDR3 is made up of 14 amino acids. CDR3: CASSLREEGPEAFF. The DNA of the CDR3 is TGTGCCAGCAGCTTGAGGGAGGAGGGCCCTGAAGCTTTCTTT.

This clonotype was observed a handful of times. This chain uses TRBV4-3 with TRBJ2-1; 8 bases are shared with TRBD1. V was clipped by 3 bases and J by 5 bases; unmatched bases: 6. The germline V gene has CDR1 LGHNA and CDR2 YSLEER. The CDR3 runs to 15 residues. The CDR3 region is CASSHDRGTHNEQFF. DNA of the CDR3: TGCGCCAGCAGCCATGACAGGGGCACGCACAATGAGCAGTTCTTC.

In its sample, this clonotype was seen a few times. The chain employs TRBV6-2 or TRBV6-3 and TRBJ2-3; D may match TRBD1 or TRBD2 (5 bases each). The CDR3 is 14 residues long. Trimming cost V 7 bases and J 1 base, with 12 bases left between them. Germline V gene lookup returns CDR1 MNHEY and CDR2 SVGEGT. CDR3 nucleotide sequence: TGTGCCAGCACCGGGACCTCCGGCACAGATACGCAGTATTTT. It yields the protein CASTGTSGTDTQYF.

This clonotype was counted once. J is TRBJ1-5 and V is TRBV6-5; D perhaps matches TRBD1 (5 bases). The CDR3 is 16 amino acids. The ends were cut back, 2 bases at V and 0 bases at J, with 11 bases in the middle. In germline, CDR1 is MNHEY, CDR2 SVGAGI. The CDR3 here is CASSYRAGYSNQPQHF. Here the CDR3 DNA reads TGTGCCAGCAGTTACCGGGCAGGGTATAGCAATCAGCCCCAGCATTTT.

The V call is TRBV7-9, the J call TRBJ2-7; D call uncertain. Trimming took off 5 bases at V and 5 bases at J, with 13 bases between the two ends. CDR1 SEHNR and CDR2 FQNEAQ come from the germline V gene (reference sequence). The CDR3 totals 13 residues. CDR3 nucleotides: TGTGCCAGCAGCCCATCTACGAGCCACGAGCAGTACTTC. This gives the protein CASSPSTSHEQYF.

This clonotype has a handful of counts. In DNA, the CDR3 is TGTGCCAGCAGCCAAGGCCGCGCTAGCGGGGACCTCACAGATACGCAGTATTTT. It is translated as CASSQGRASGDLTDTQYF. The rearrangement uses TRBV3-1 and TRBJ2-3, with 9 bases that match TRBD2. The CDR3 totals 18 residues. The germline V gene has CDR1 LGHDT and CDR2 YNNKEL (reference sequence). Unmatched junction bases numbered 10, after V lost 1 base and J lost 2 bases.

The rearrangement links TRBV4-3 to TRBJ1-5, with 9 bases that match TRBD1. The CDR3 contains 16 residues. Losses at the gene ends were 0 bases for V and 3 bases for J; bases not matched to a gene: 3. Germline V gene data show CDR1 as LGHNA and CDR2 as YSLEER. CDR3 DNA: TGCGCCAGCAGCCAAGATACAGGGGGCAACAATCAGCCCCAGCATTTT. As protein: CASSQDTGGNNQPQHF.

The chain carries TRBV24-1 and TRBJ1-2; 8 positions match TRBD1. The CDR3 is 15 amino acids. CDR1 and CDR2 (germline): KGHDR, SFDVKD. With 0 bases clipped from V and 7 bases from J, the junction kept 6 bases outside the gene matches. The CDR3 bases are TGTGCCACCAGTGATTTGCACCCAGGGGGCTGTGGCTACACCTTC. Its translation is CATSDLHPGGCGYTF.

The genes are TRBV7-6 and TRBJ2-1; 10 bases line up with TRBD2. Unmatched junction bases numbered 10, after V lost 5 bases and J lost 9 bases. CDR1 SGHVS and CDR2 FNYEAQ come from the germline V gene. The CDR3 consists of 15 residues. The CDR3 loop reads CASSATSGAGSEQFF. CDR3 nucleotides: TGTGCCAGCAGCGCTACTAGCGGGGCGGGGAGTGAGCAGTTCTTC. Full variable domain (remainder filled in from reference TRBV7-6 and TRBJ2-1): GAGVSQSPRYKVTKRGQDVALRCDPISGHVSLYWYRQALGQGPEFLTYFNYEAQQDKSGLPNDRFSAERPEGSISTLTIQRTEQRDSAMYRCASSATSGAGSEQFFGPGTRLTVL.

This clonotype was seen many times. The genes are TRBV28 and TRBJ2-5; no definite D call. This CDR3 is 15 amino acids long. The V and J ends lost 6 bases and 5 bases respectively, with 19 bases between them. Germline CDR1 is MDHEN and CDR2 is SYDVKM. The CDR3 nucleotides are TGTGCCAGCAGGCTCGATCATTCGGTGTGGGAGACCCAGTACTTC. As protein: CASRLDHSVWETQYF.

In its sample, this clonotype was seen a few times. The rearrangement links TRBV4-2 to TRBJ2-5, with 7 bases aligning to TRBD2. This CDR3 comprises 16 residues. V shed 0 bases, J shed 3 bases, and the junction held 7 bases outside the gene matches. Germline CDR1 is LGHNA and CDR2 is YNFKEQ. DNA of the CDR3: TGTGCCAGCAGCCAAGAGGAGGGACTAAGCGAAGAGACCCAGTACTTC. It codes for CASSQEEGLSEETQYF.

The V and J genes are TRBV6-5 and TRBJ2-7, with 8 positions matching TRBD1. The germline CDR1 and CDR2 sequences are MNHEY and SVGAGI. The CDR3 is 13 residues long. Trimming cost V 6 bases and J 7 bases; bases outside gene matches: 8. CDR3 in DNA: TGTGCCAGCAGGGTCGACAGGGGTGGGGAGCAGTACGTC. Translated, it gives CASRVDRGGEQYV.